The next 28 T cell receptor beta chains were all read from a single sample in a study of Tregs in tolerant kidney transplant recipients. This table comes from immunoSEQ multiplex PCR, and its TCRdb copy is limited to in-frame clones, with some not included. The table lists more than 95,000 clones, about 91% of them singletons. The sample consisted of CD4+ T cells from blood. These receptor sequences come from a human donor in good health.

The gene calls are TRBV28 and TRBJ2-1; perhaps TRBD2 as D (6 bases). Trimming took off 2 bases at V and 7 bases at J, with 15 bases between the two ends. CDR3 length equals 15 residues. The V gene's germline CDR1 is MDHEN and CDR2 SYDVKM. Here the CDR3 DNA reads TGTGCCAGCAGTTTAGGGGCGGGAAGGGCTAATGAGCAGTTCTTC. Translating it yields CASSLGAGRANEQFF. The full variable domain, its missing parts supplied by reference TRBV28 and TRBJ2-1, is DVKVTQSSRYLVKRTGEKVFLECVQDMDHENMFWYRQDPGLGLRLIYFSYDVKMKEKGDIPEGYSVSREKKERFSLILESASTNQTSMYLCASSLGAGRANEQFFGPGTRLTVL.

The chain links TRBV11-3 to TRBJ2-3, with 7 bases fitting TRBD2. The trim removed 3 bases at V and 4 bases at J, leaving 4 bases unmatched. The CDR3 has 14 residues. CDR1 is SGHNT, CDR2 YENEEA, per germline. This chain's CDR3 is CASSLGGGSDTQYF. The CDR3 coding sequence is TGTGCCAGCAGCTTGGGCGGGGGTTCAGATACGCAGTATTTT. The whole variable domain, filled in from reference TRBV11-3 and TRBJ2-3, reads EAGVVQSPRYKIIEKKQPVAFWCNPISGHNTLYWYLQNLGQGPELLIRYENEEAVDDSQLPKDRFSAERLKGVDSTLKIQPAELGDSAVYLCASSLGGGSDTQYFGPGTRLTVL.

The chain uses TRBV11-2 and TRBJ2-1, with D possibly TRBD2 on 6 matching bases. CDR3 size: 17 residues. The V and J ends lost 5 bases and 4 bases respectively, with 21 bases between them. Germline lookup yields CDR1 SGHAT and CDR2 FQNNGV. The CDR3 DNA is TGTGCCAGCAGCCTACTAGGTGGCGGGATTGTTTACAATGAGCAGTTCTTC. Protein: CASSLLGGGIVYNEQFF.

The rearrangement joins TRBV4-1 to TRBJ2-7; D gene ambiguous. Per the germline V gene, CDR1 is MGHRA and CDR2 is YSYEKL. Trimming took 1 base from V and 2 from J, leaving 9 bases between them. The CDR3 length is 14 residues. The CDR3 loop is CASSQVGRTYEQYF. As DNA, the CDR3 is TGCGCCAGCAGCCAAGTAGGCAGAACCTACGAGCAGTACTTC.

This clone was observed a single time. This chain uses TRBV10-2 with TRBJ2-5, with a weak D call TRBD2 (5 bases). V shed 7 bases and J shed 2 bases, with 14 bases lying between them. CDR1 and CDR2 (germline): WSHSY, SAAADI. The CDR3 has 14 amino acids. CDR3 loop: CASKLGLRQETQYF. For the CDR3, the DNA is TGCGCCAGCAAACTAGGACTCAGACAAGAGACCCAGTACTTC.

The rearrangement uses TRBV18 and TRBJ1-5, with D hard to call. CDR1 and CDR2 from the germline V gene are KGHSH and LQKENI. The length of the CDR3 is 17 residues. The germline V and J ends were trimmed by 3 bases and 2 bases, with 17 bases remaining between them. CDR3 coding DNA: TGTGCCAGCTCACCCCGGATGGACCGCACGGGCAATCAGCCCCAGCATTTT. This codes for CASSPRMDRTGNQPQHF.

The chain recombines TRBV7-3 with TRBJ2-2; TRBD2 matches 12 bases. There are 17 residues in the CDR3. The V segment lost 4 bases and the J segment 5 bases; nucleotides outside the gene matches: 8. Germline V gene data show CDR1 as SGHTA and CDR2 as FQGTGA. In DNA form, the CDR3 reads TGTGCCAGCAGCTGGGACCGCGGGACTAGCGGGACCGGGGAGCTGTTTTTT. Its protein is CASSWDRGTSGTGELFF.

CDR3 DNA sequence: TGTGCCATCAGTGTGGACAGGGGTAACTATGGCTACACCTTC. This gives the protein CAISVDRGNYGYTF. This chain uses TRBV10-3 with TRBJ1-2; 9 positions agree with TRBD1. The junction had 1 base not matched to a gene; V was cut back by 4 bases and J by 1 base. Looked up from germline, CDR1 is ENHRY and CDR2 is SYGVKD. The CDR3 runs to 14 residues.

The chain is built from TRBV18 and TRBJ2-7; D ambiguous. This CDR3 has 14 residues. Germline V gives CDR1 KGHSH, CDR2 LQKENI. Trimming took off 3 bases at V and 0 bases at J, with 9 bases between the two ends. CDR3 sequence: CASSPEQSSYEQYF. The CDR3 bases are TGTGCCAGCTCACCGGAACAGAGCTCCTACGAGCAGTACTTC. The variable domain in full, with the rest retrieved from reference TRBV18 and TRBJ2-7, is NAGVMQNPRHLVRRRGQEARLRCSPMKGHSHVYWYRQLPEEGLKFMVYLQKENIIDESGMPKERFSAEFPKEGPSILRIQQVVRGDSAAYFCASSPEQSSYEQYFGPGTRLTVT.

The rearrangement uses TRBV6-4 and TRBJ2-1, with D unclear. Germline V gene data show CDR1 as MRHNA and CDR2 as SNTAGT. V was pared by 2 bases and J by 8 bases, with 7 bases between. The CDR3 length is 12 residues. CDR3 nucleotides: TGTGCCAGCAGTGACCGGATTGATGAGCAGTTCTTC. Translating gives CASSDRIDEQFF.

The chain combines TRBV20-1 with TRBJ2-3; D is uncertain. Germline CDR1 reads DFQATT; CDR2 reads SNEGSKA (reference sequence). This CDR3 has 11 amino acids. V was clipped by 6 bases and J by 1 base, with 5 bases between them. The CDR3: CSASRTDTQYF. The CDR3 bases are TGCAGTGCATCCCGCACAGATACGCAGTATTTT.

This rearrangement joins TRBV11-2 to TRBJ2-3; no clear D gene. CDR3 length: 13 residues. Germline lookup yields CDR1 SGHAT and CDR2 FQNNGV. V gave up 4 bases and J gave up 7 bases, with 12 bases separating them. The CDR3 DNA is TGTGCCAGCAGCTCAGTCCACAACTATACGCAGTATTTT. Its translation is CASSSVHNYTQYF.

As to this clone: Other DNA sequences from this sample encode an identical CDR3 as well. The chain joins TRBV7-9 to TRBJ2-7; maybe TRBD1 (6 bases). The V end was cut by 0 bases, the J end by 4 bases, with 7 bases between. Germline lookup yields CDR1 SEHNR and CDR2 FQNEAQ (reference sequence). This CDR3 has 13 amino acids. The CDR3 loop is CASSLARGYEQYF. Here the CDR3 DNA reads TGTGCCAGCAGCTTAGCGAGGGGGTACGAGCAGTACTTC.

The chain is built from TRBV5-1 and TRBJ2-7, with TRBD1 as a possible D gene (6 bases). This CDR3 has 13 amino acids. From germline, CDR1 is SGHRS and CDR2 YFSETQ. V was trimmed by 4 bases and J by 0 bases, leaving 8 bases between them. CDR3 in amino acids: CASSTQGSYEQYF. The CDR3 nucleotides read TGCGCCAGCAGCACACAGGGCTCCTACGAGCAGTACTTC.

Notes on this clone: The same CDR3 can be traced to other DNA sequences in this sample. The chain carries TRBV5-1 and TRBJ2-3; unclear D gene. The CDR3 runs to 11 residues. Germline CDR1 and CDR2: SGHRS and YFSETQ. V gave up 2 bases and J gave up 6 bases, with 4 bases separating them. The CDR3 DNA is TGCGCCAGCAGCTTAGAGGATACGCAGTATTTT. As protein: CASSLEDTQYF.

CDR3 loop: CASSPNSGTAYSNYGYTF. The CDR3 DNA follows: TGTGCCAGCTCACCAAATAGCGGGACAGCCTATTCTAACTATGGCTACACCTTC. The rearrangement uses TRBV18 and TRBJ1-2, with TRBD1 matching over 7 bases. This CDR3 region has 18 residues. In germline, CDR1 is KGHSH, CDR2 LQKENI. The ends lost 2 bases at V and 0 bases at J; junction bases unmatched: 12.

This clone occurred a few times. The chain links TRBV7-9 to TRBJ1-2; 7 positions agree with TRBD1. This CDR3 has 14 amino acids. Germline V CDR1 and CDR2: SEHNR, FQNEAQ (reference sequence). V dropped 5 bases and J dropped 7; count of bases not matched to a gene: 10. CDR3 sequence: CASSPAPTGSGYTF. The CDR3 DNA reads TGTGCCAGCAGCCCAGCCCCGACAGGGAGTGGCTACACCTTC. The complete variable domain, with remaining parts taken from reference TRBV7-9 and TRBJ1-2, reads DTGVSQNPRHKITKRGQNVTFRCDPISEHNRLYWYRQTLGQGPEFLTYFQNEAQLEKSRLLSDRFSAERPKGSFSTLEIQRTEQGDSAMYLCASSPAPTGSGYTFGSGTRLTVV.

The chain is built from TRBV7-9 and TRBJ2-5; a weak D match, TRBD1 (5 bases). The CDR3 is 15 amino acids. V shed 0 bases and J shed 1 base, with 9 bases lying between them. Per germline, CDR1 SEHNR and CDR2 FQNEAQ (reference sequence). The CDR3 DNA reads TGTGCCAGCAGCTTAGCGATTCAGGGCCAAGAGACCCAGTACTTC. Residues: CASSLAIQGQETQYF.

The table lists this clone with a count of one. The rearrangement joins TRBV29-1 to TRBJ2-7; 7 bases agree with TRBD1. Germline lookup yields CDR1 SQVTM and CDR2 ANQGSEA. V shed 5 bases and J 7 bases; nucleotides not matched to a gene: 11. The CDR3 loop spans 13 amino acids. Written as DNA, the CDR3 is TGCAGCGTTATCCCCTGGACAGGCTGGGAGCAGTACTTC. Amino acids: CSVIPWTGWEQYF.

This chain joins TRBV7-2 and TRBJ2-7; D possibly corresponds to TRBD2 (5 bases). The CDR3 has 15 residues. In germline, CDR1 is SGHTA, CDR2 FQGNSA. V shed 2 bases and J shed 2 bases, with 13 bases lying between them. The CDR3 region is CASSLYLAGPYEQYF. CDR3 in DNA: TGTGCCAGCAGCTTATATCTTGCGGGCCCCTACGAGCAGTACTTC.

This chain uses TRBV11-2 with TRBJ2-3, with D possibly being TRBD2 (6 bases). The germline V gene has CDR1 SGHAT and CDR2 FQNNGV. The V end was cut by 1 base, the J end by 3 bases, with 11 bases between. The CDR3 totals 15 residues. CDR3 bases: TGTGCCAGCAGCTTAGTCGGAGGGGCGACAGATACGCAGTATTTT. Its translation: CASSLVGGATDTQYF.

The CDR3 nucleotides are TGTGCCAGCAGCGTAGGGGGGCGCGGAACCTCCTATGGCTACACCTTC. Translating it yields CASSVGGRGTSYGYTF. The rearrangement links TRBV9 to TRBJ1-2; tentatively, D is TRBD1 (6 bases). V lost 0 bases, J lost 4 bases, and 16 bases lay in between. Per germline, CDR1 SGDLS and CDR2 YYNGEE. This CDR3 is built from 16 residues.

The chain combines TRBV5-1 with TRBJ1-1; 11 bases agree with TRBD1. This CDR3 has 15 residues. The germline gives CDR1 SGHRS, CDR2 YFSETQ. V lost 5 bases and J lost 5; bases outside the gene matches: 8. The CDR3 sequence: CASRDRGRQGTEAFF. The DNA of the CDR3 is TGCGCCAGCAGGGACAGGGGGCGACAGGGAACTGAAGCTTTCTTT.

This clone occurred a few times. This CDR3 is CASSLGQGDTQYF. DNA for the CDR3: TGTGCCAGCAGCTTGGGACAGGGGGATACGCAGTATTTT. The rearrangement links TRBV5-4 to TRBJ2-3; 8 nucleotides align to TRBD1. This CDR3 comprises 13 residues. Germline values: CDR1 SGHNT, CDR2 YYREEE (reference sequence). The junction had 0 bases not matched to a gene; V was cut back by 0 bases and J by 6 bases.

This clone was detected once. J is TRBJ2-5 and V is TRBV2; D possibly matches TRBD1 or TRBD2 (6 bases each). The J call may be faulty, since TRBJ2-7 better matches the DNA end. The CDR3 length is 20 residues. Germline lookup yields CDR1 SNHLY and CDR2 FYNNEI. The CDR3 here is CASSERGRADDWLEVYEQYF. DNA for the CDR3: TGTGCCAGCAGTGAACGGGGGCGGGCCGACGACTGGCTGGAGGTCTACGAGCAGTACTTC.

The chain is built from TRBV5-1 and TRBJ2-5; TRBD1 matches at 7 bases. The V gene end was trimmed by 2 bases and the J gene end by 10 bases; junction bases not matched to a gene: 8. CDR3 length: 13 amino acids. Germline V gives CDR1 SGHRS, CDR2 YFSETQ. The CDR3 DNA is TGCGCCAGCAGCTTCGGACAGGCCCCGGACCAGTACTTC. Its protein product is CASSFGQAPDQYF.

In this sample, this clone turned up once. The chain employs TRBV7-2 and TRBJ2-1; D is ambiguous. CDR1 SGHTA and CDR2 FQGNSA come from the germline V gene. The germline V and J ends were trimmed by 2 bases and 4 bases, with 12 bases remaining between them. This CDR3 has 15 amino acids. The chain's CDR3 is CASSLPPTFYNEQFF. CDR3 bases: TGTGCCAGCAGCTTACCCCCGACCTTTTACAATGAGCAGTTCTTC.

V gene TRBV28 combines with J gene TRBJ1-2; 8 nucleotides align to TRBD1. The V and J ends lost 6 bases and 2 bases, in that order; junction bases with no gene match: 8. The CDR3 covers 15 residues. Per germline, CDR1 MDHEN and CDR2 SYDVKM. CDR3 amino acids: CASRPTGARNYGYTF. Written as DNA, the CDR3 is TGTGCCAGCAGGCCGACAGGGGCCAGGAACTATGGCTACACCTTC.